These 32 T cell receptor beta chains came from one sample sequenced in a study of chemoradiotherapy in HPV16-positive cancers. Clones were read by immunoSEQ multiplex PCR, and TCRdb kept only the in-frame ones, dropping some. Among several thousand clones listed, around nine tenths were seen once. Sample: blood, taken from a patient who underwent chemoradiotherapy. Source of these receptors: a human donor with HPV-associated anogenital cancer.

This CDR3 reads CASSLRPGGQDTQYF. The CDR3 DNA reads as TGCGCCAGCAGCTTAAGGCCGGGGGGGCAAGATACGCAGTATTTT. This chain links TRBV5-1 with TRBJ2-3, with TRBD2 matching over 8 bases. Trimming removed 2 bases from V and 5 bases from J; junction bases left unmatched: 7. The CDR3 totals 15 residues. Germline V CDR1 and CDR2: SGHRS, YFSETQ.

CDR3 bases: TGTGCCAGCAGCCAAGGGGACAGCCGGGGGCAGACCCAGTACTTC. Translation: CASSQGDSRGQTQYF. The chain carries TRBV7-2 and TRBJ2-5; D might be TRBD1 (7 bases). The CDR3 runs 15 residues. From germline, CDR1 is SGHTA and CDR2 FQGNSA. V was shortened by 5 bases and J by 6 bases, with 19 bases between the two germline ends.

This clone was counted a few times. The rearrangement uses TRBV9 and TRBJ2-7, with 12 positions matching TRBD2. The CDR3 is 15 amino acids. CDR1 and CDR2 from the germline V gene are SGDLS and YYNGEE. Losses at the gene ends were 1 base for V and 6 bases for J; bases not matched to a gene: 5. CDR3 loop: CASSVSGLAGLEQYF. CDR3 DNA: TGTGCCAGCAGCGTATCAGGACTAGCGGGGCTCGAGCAGTACTTC.

This clone was counted between two and nine times. The rearrangement joins TRBV19 to TRBJ1-1; TRBD1 might be the D (5 bases). The CDR3 has 14 amino acids. Trimming pared 0 bases from V and 4 bases from J, leaving 9 bases between. Germline CDR1 reads LNHDA; CDR2 reads SQIVND (reference sequence). The CDR3 reads CASSIEGVATEAFF. In DNA, the CDR3 is TGTGCCAGTAGTATAGAAGGGGTGGCCACTGAAGCTTTCTTT.

The chain couples TRBV4-2 to TRBJ2-2, with D possibly matching TRBD2 (6 bases). Per the germline V gene, CDR1 is LGHNA and CDR2 is YNFKEQ. The CDR3 consists of 16 residues. With 2 bases removed from V and 1 base from J, the gap between germline ends came to 11 bases. The CDR3 DNA sequence: TGTGCCAGCAGCCAAAACGGGGGAGTGAACACCGGGGAGCTGTTTTTT. Its translation is CASSQNGGVNTGELFF.

The chain links TRBV5-1 to TRBJ1-1; D is unresolved. The CDR3 contains 14 residues. CDR1 and CDR2 from the germline V gene are SGHRS and YFSETQ. The germline V and J ends were trimmed by 0 bases and 2 bases, with 8 bases remaining between them. CDR3 protein: CASSLGQDNTEAFF. The CDR3 region has the DNA TGCGCCAGCAGCTTGGGGCAGGATAACACTGAAGCTTTCTTT.

CDR3 protein: CASSSGTGQPYTF. The DNA for the CDR3 is TGTGCCAGCAGCTCCGGGACAGGGCAACCCTACACCTTC. This sequence joins TRBV5-4 and TRBJ1-2; 9 nucleotides match TRBD1. The V segment lost 3 bases and the J segment 10 bases; nucleotides outside the gene matches: 7. The CDR3 is 13 amino acids. Germline V lookup: CDR1 SGHNT, CDR2 YYREEE (reference sequence). Full variable domain (outside the CDR3, taken from reference TRBV5-4 and TRBJ1-2): ETGVTQSPTHLIKTRGQQVTLRCSSQSGHNTVSWYQQALGQGPQFIFQYYREEENGRGNFPPRFSGLQFPNYSSELNVNALELDDSALYLCASSSGTGQPYTFGSGTRLTVV.

The chain combines TRBV5-1 with TRBJ2-5, with TRBD2 identical over 9 bases. CDR1 is SGHRS, CDR2 YFSETQ, per germline. V was clipped by 6 bases and J by 4 bases; unmatched bases: 10. This CDR3 is 15 amino acids long. CDR3 region: CASKEAGGPIETQYF. The DNA of the CDR3 is TGCGCCAGCAAGGAGGCGGGGGGGCCTATAGAGACCCAGTACTTC. Variable domain in full (rest from reference TRBV5-1 and TRBJ2-5): KAGVTQTPRYLIKTRGQQVTLSCSPISGHRSVSWYQQTPGQGLQFLFEYFSETQRNKGNFPGRFSGRQFSNSRSEMNVSTLELGDSALYLCASKEAGGPIETQYFGPGTRLLVL.

A single count supports this clone. The J gene is TRBJ1-2, the V gene TRBV5-1, with 9 bases aligning to TRBD1. The length of the CDR3 is 14 residues. V dropped 4 bases and J dropped 6; count of bases not matched to a gene: 7. Germline V gives CDR1 SGHRS, CDR2 YFSETQ. CDR3 nucleotides: TGCGCCAGCAGCAGAGGGACAGGGTCAGATGGCTACACCTTC. Translating gives CASSRGTGSDGYTF.

This clone came up a few times. V and J are TRBV25-1 and TRBJ1-1; tentatively, D is TRBD1 (5 bases). The CDR3 is made up of 14 amino acids. Looked up from germline, CDR1 is MGHDK and CDR2 is SYGVNS. V lost 0 bases and J 5 bases, leaving 10 bases between the germline ends. CDR3 sequence: CASSEYSEGTEAFF. For the CDR3, the DNA is TGTGCCAGCAGTGAATATTCGGAGGGGACTGAAGCTTTCTTT.

The V and J genes are TRBV12-1 and TRBJ2-3; TRBD2 is taken as the D call from the table, unchecked against the DNA. TRBV12-1 is a pseudogene segment. The CDR3 covers 13 residues. The CDR3 loop is CASSNTSTDTQYF. The CDR3 coding sequence is TGTGCCAGCAGCAATACTAGCACAGATACGCAGTATTTT.

This clone was observed once. This chain joins TRBV30 and TRBJ2-1, with 8 bases that match TRBD1. In germline, CDR1 is GTSNPN, CDR2 SVGIG (reference sequence). The V segment lost 4 bases and the J segment 7 bases; nucleotides outside the gene matches: 9. CDR3 length equals 14 residues. The DNA for the CDR3 is TGTGCCTGGAATCACAGGGGGTATGGGAATGAGCAGTTCTTC. This translates into CAWNHRGYGNEQFF.

The CDR3 is CAWSQGMNTEAFF. CDR3 nucleotide sequence: TGTGCCTGGAGCCAGGGAATGAACACTGAAGCTTTCTTT. The genes are TRBV30 and TRBJ1-1, with D possibly being TRBD1 (5 bases). CDR3 length: 13 amino acids. In germline, CDR1 is GTSNPN, CDR2 SVGIG (reference sequence). The ends were cut back, 3 bases at V and 0 bases at J, with 8 bases in the middle.

The chain combines TRBV27 with TRBJ2-2; 9 bases line up with TRBD2. The CDR3 is 15 residues long. Germline trimming cut 6 bases from V and 7 bases from J; bases unmatched to any gene: 9. Germline V lookup: CDR1 MNHEY, CDR2 SMNVEV (reference sequence). The CDR3 nucleotides are TGTGCCAGCAGATGGGCGGGGGGGCCGGACGGGGAGCTGTTTTTT. Its protein product is CASRWAGGPDGELFF.

The rearrangement links TRBV7-2 to TRBJ2-1, with 15 bases matching TRBD2. The CDR3 is 16 residues long. J lost 10 bases, V lost 4 bases, and 8 bases had no gene match. Germline V CDR1 and CDR2: SGHTA, FQGNSA. Here the CDR3 reads CASSSGLAGGLGEQFF. In DNA, the CDR3 is TGTGCCAGCAGCTCCGGACTAGCGGGGGGGCTAGGGGAGCAGTTCTTC.

The CDR3 spells CASSDNPDMGYTEAFF. In DNA form, the CDR3 reads TGCGCCAGCAGTGACAACCCCGACATGGGATACACTGAAGCTTTCTTT. J is TRBJ1-1 and V is TRBV10-1; D gene ambiguous. The germline gives CDR1 WNHNN, CDR2 SYGVQD (reference sequence). The CDR3 covers 16 residues. Trimming shortened V by 3 bases and J by 3 bases, and 17 bases separated the two germline ends.

This sequence joins TRBV28 and TRBJ2-7, with TRBD2 matching over 10 bases. V was pared by 6 bases and J by 9 bases, with 17 bases of the junction left unmatched. The CDR3 consists of 16 residues. Germline V gives CDR1 MDHEN, CDR2 SYDVKM. The CDR3 sequence is CASSDLRVAGGRGQYF. CDR3 nucleotide sequence: TGTGCCAGCAGCGACCTCCGGGTAGCGGGGGGAAGAGGGCAGTACTTC.

V is TRBV30 and J is TRBJ1-5, with D possibly matching TRBD1 (5 bases). CDR1 is GTSNPN and CDR2 is SVGIG in the germline V gene (reference sequence). The V gene lost 5 bases and the J gene lost 4 bases, with 9 bases spanning the gap. This CDR3 has 12 residues. The CDR3 spells CAWGRGNQPQHF. CDR3 DNA sequence: TGTGCCTGGGGACGGGGGAATCAGCCCCAGCATTTT.

V gene TRBV9 combines with J gene TRBJ2-3; 7 nucleotides line up with TRBD1. This CDR3 comprises 15 residues. CDR1 and CDR2 (germline): SGDLS, YYNGEE. With 1 base clipped from V and 0 bases from J, the junction kept 2 bases outside the gene matches. This CDR3 reads CASSVRTGSTDTQYF. CDR3 DNA: TGTGCCAGCAGCGTACGGACAGGCAGCACAGATACGCAGTATTTT.

This chain links TRBV6-5 with TRBJ1-4; 7 nucleotides match TRBD1. The germline gives CDR1 MNHEY, CDR2 SVGAGI. There are 15 residues in the CDR3. The ends lost 8 bases at V and 8 bases at J; junction bases unmatched: 14. The CDR3 loop is CASAKKQGGGEKLFF. The CDR3 bases are TGTGCCAGCGCGAAGAAACAGGGAGGGGGCGAAAAACTGTTTTTT.

The chain joins TRBV7-9 to TRBJ2-5, with 9 positions matching TRBD1. Trimming took 5 bases from V and 4 from J; bases not matched to a gene: 8. Germline CDR1 SEHNR, CDR2 FQNEAQ (reference sequence). The CDR3 contains 15 residues. CDR3 DNA sequence: TGTGCCAGCAGCCCCCAGACAGGGGGTGGAGAGACCCAGTACTTC. This gives the protein CASSPQTGGGETQYF.

The chain is built from TRBV5-5 and TRBJ2-6; D not certain. Germline V gene lookup returns CDR1 SGHKS and CDR2 YYEKEE (reference sequence). V lost 5 bases and J 0 bases, leaving 18 bases between the germline ends. The CDR3 is made up of 18 amino acids. CDR3 sequence (DNA): TGTGCCAGCAGTCGGACCGCCAGGCAGGACTCTGGGGCCAACGTCCTGACTTTC. Its protein product is CASSRTARQDSGANVLTF. Using reference TRBV5-5 and TRBJ2-6 for the parts outside the CDR3, the full variable domain is DAGVTQSPTHLIKTRGQQVTLRCSPISGHKSVSWYQQVLGQGPQFIFQYYEKEERGRGNFPDRFSARQFPNYSSELNVNALLLGDSALYLCASSRTARQDSGANVLTFGAGSRLTVL.

The J gene is TRBJ2-1, the V gene TRBV13, with TRBD1 identical over 7 bases. The CDR3 sequence is 15 residues long. V gave up 4 bases and J gave up 4 bases; unmatched junction bases: 7. From germline, CDR1 is PRHDT and CDR2 FYEKMQ (reference sequence). The CDR3 nucleotides are TGTGCCAGCAGCTCTTCTAGACAGGGATACAATGAGCAGTTCTTC. Its protein is CASSSSRQGYNEQFF.

This chain links TRBV6-1 with TRBJ1-1, with D uncertain. V was pared by 2 bases and J by 8 bases, with 12 bases between. There are 13 residues in the CDR3. Germline CDR1 MNHNS, CDR2 SASEGT. CDR3 DNA sequence: TGTGCCAGCAGTGAATTTTTGATGGGGGAAGCTTTCTTT. Encoded protein: CASSEFLMGEAFF.

This chain uses TRBV7-9 with TRBJ2-1; 8 bases line up with TRBD2. The CDR3 spans 15 residues. CDR1 and CDR2 from the germline V gene are SEHNR and FQNEAQ (reference sequence). The V segment lost 2 bases and the J segment 4 bases; nucleotides outside the gene matches: 4. Written as DNA, the CDR3 is TGTGCCAGCAGCTTACGGGGGGGCCCTTACAATGAGCAGTTCTTC. It codes for CASSLRGGPYNEQFF.

This chain links TRBV18 with TRBJ1-2; no firm D call. Germline values: CDR1 KGHSH, CDR2 LQKENI. The V end lost 0 bases, the J end lost 4 bases, and 9 bases lay between the germline ends. The CDR3 contains 14 residues. The CDR3 nucleotides read TGTGCCAGCTCACCACCTGCTCAGGTCTATGGCTACACCTTC. Translation gives CASSPPAQVYGYTF.

This chain connects TRBV7-6 to TRBJ2-3, with 11 bases that match TRBD2. This CDR3 has 16 residues. Germline loops: CDR1 SGHVS, CDR2 FNYEAQ. Trimming at V came to 5 bases and at J to 2 bases, leaving 6 bases not matched to a gene. The chain's CDR3 is CASSLRLAGTTDTQYF. Written as DNA, the CDR3 is TGTGCCAGCAGCCTTAGACTAGCGGGGACCACAGATACGCAGTATTTT.

The chain is built from TRBV5-1 and TRBJ1-5; D is unresolved. The germline V and J ends were trimmed by 8 bases and 4 bases, with 16 bases remaining between them. Germline CDR1 is SGHRS and CDR2 is YFSETQ. The CDR3 spans 14 residues. CDR3 coding DNA: TGCGCCAGTTACCAGCCCCGCAAGAATCAGCCCCAGCATTTT. Protein product: CASYQPRKNQPQHF.

The rearrangement joins TRBV7-9 to TRBJ1-1, with D unresolved. The CDR3 spans 13 residues. Trimming took off 5 bases at V and 3 bases at J, with 10 bases between the two ends. Germline loops: CDR1 SEHNR, CDR2 FQNEAQ (reference sequence). The CDR3 loop reads CASSPWGDTEAFF. The CDR3, as DNA: TGTGCCAGCAGCCCGTGGGGTGACACTGAAGCTTTCTTT.

The gene calls are TRBV9 and TRBJ1-1, with TRBD1 matching over 9 bases. Unmatched junction bases numbered 9, after V lost 3 bases and J lost 3 bases. Germline V CDR1 and CDR2: SGDLS, YYNGEE. The CDR3 loop spans 16 amino acids. The CDR3 nucleotides are TGTGCCAGCAGCGCTAGGGAGACAGGGGGACACACTGAAGCTTTCTTT. This translates into CASSARETGGHTEAFF.

The V call is TRBV7-6, the J call TRBJ2-3; 8 bases align to TRBD2. Germline CDR1 is SGHVS and CDR2 is FNYEAQ. Unmatched junction bases numbered 4, after V lost 3 bases and J lost 2 bases. The CDR3 spans 15 residues. The CDR3 sequence: CASSLGGGITDTQYF. DNA of the CDR3: TGTGCCAGCAGCTTGGGCGGGGGGATCACAGATACGCAGTATTTT. Full variable domain (rest looked up from reference TRBV7-6 and TRBJ2-3): GAGVSQSPRYKVTKRGQDVALRCDPISGHVSLYWYRQALGQGPEFLTYFNYEAQQDKSGLPNDRFSAERPEGSISTLTIQRTEQRDSAMYRCASSLGGGITDTQYFGPGTRLTVL.

The J gene is TRBJ2-7, the V gene TRBV11-2; 9 bases fit TRBD1. After removal of 8 bases from V and 0 bases from J, the junction contained 5 bases not matched to a gene. The CDR3 spans 14 residues. Germline loops: CDR1 SGHAT, CDR2 FQNNGV. The CDR3 sequence: CASGRDRVSYEQYF. The CDR3 coding sequence is TGTGCCAGCGGCCGGGACAGGGTCTCCTACGAGCAGTACTTC.